The next 25 T cell receptor beta chains were all read from a single sample in a study of blood T cell repertoires in COVID-19. Some clones are missing from TCRdb's copy, which holds only in-frame ones; the method was immunoSEQ multiplex PCR. The sample carries approximately 440,000 clones, about 90% recorded once. The sequenced sample was PBMCs or T cells enriched from blood (not recorded which). These receptors originate from a man aged 18 to 29 who had recovered from COVID-19.

The chain carries TRBV19 and TRBJ1-5; D unclear. In germline, CDR1 is LNHDA, CDR2 SQIVND (reference sequence). The CDR3 has 17 residues. With 3 bases removed from V and 0 bases from J, the gap between germline ends came to 15 bases. The CDR3 sequence is CASSISLRRYSNQPQHF. The CDR3, as DNA: TGTGCCAGTAGTATTAGCCTCCGACGGTATAGCAATCAGCCCCAGCATTTT.

The chain employs TRBV5-1 and TRBJ1-2; D call uncertain. The CDR3 length is 13 residues. Between the trimmed V and J ends, which lost 4 bases and 8 bases, there was a span of 15 bases. The germline V gene has CDR1 SGHRS and CDR2 YFSETQ. This chain's CDR3 is CASSPAPQEGYTF. CDR3 nucleotide sequence: TGCGCCAGCAGCCCTGCCCCCCAAGAGGGCTACACCTTC.

This clone has only a few counts. The V call is TRBV3-1 (or the pseudogene TRBV3-2), the J call TRBJ1-5; possibly TRBD1 for D (6 bases). The CDR3 covers 16 residues. With 1 base removed from V and 6 bases from J, the gap between germline ends came to 16 bases. The germline CDR1 and CDR2 sequences are LGHDT and YNNKEL (reference sequence). The CDR3 sequence: CASSQGGGGGGQPQHF. The CDR3 DNA sequence: TGTGCCAGCAGCCAAGGGGGAGGGGGAGGAGGTCAGCCCCAGCATTTT.

This chain joins TRBV2 and TRBJ1-5; TRBD1 is a possible D gene (6 bases). Germline-derived CDR1 and CDR2 are SNHLY and FYNNEI. The CDR3 sequence is 16 residues long. Trimming left V 3 bases short and J 1 base short, with 13 bases between. Here the CDR3 reads CASSDVQGKSNQPQHF. CDR3 in DNA: TGTGCCAGCAGTGACGTTCAGGGGAAAAGCAATCAGCCCCAGCATTTT.

This clone was seen just once. This sequence joins TRBV2 and TRBJ2-4; 7 bases agree with TRBD1. V dropped 5 bases and J dropped 8; count of bases not matched to a gene: 9. This CDR3 comprises 14 residues. Germline CDR1 reads SNHLY; CDR2 reads FYNNEI. The CDR3 DNA follows: TGTGCCAGCAGTTCAGGGGACAGATTGGACATTCAGTACTTC. It translates to CASSSGDRLDIQYF.

This clone has just a few counts. The chain joins TRBV5-5 to TRBJ1-4; the D gene is possibly TRBD1 (6 bases). Trimming took 4 bases from V and 5 from J, leaving 9 bases between them. From germline, CDR1 is SGHKS and CDR2 YYEKEE (reference sequence). The CDR3 totals 13 residues. CDR3 in amino acids: CASSVQGNEKLFF. As DNA, the CDR3 is TGTGCCAGCAGCGTACAGGGAAATGAAAAACTGTTTTTT.

The chain couples TRBV2 to TRBJ1-2; 7 positions match TRBD1. The ends lost 9 bases at V and 8 bases at J; junction bases unmatched: 12. In germline, CDR1 is SNHLY, CDR2 FYNNEI. This CDR3 spans 13 amino acids. CDR3 in DNA: TGTGCCAGTCGTCAGGGGGGCCCTTCAGGCTACACCTTC. It yields the protein CASRQGGPSGYTF.

This chain uses TRBV7-9 with TRBJ1-1; 7 positions agree with TRBD1. There are 13 residues in the CDR3. With 5 bases clipped from V and 4 bases from J, the junction kept 4 bases outside the gene matches. Germline loops: CDR1 SEHNR, CDR2 FQNEAQ (reference sequence). Here the CDR3 reads CASSTGTATEAFF. The CDR3 DNA follows: TGTGCCAGCAGCACCGGGACAGCCACTGAAGCTTTCTTT.

The V and J genes are TRBV6-5 and TRBJ1-4; the D gene is possibly TRBD1 (6 bases). This CDR3 contains 15 residues. The V gene lost 2 bases and the J gene lost 7 bases, with 14 bases spanning the gap. Germline CDR1 is MNHEY and CDR2 is SVGAGI. The CDR3 is CASSYGQLRGEKLFF. CDR3 nucleotide sequence: TGTGCCAGCAGTTACGGACAGCTACGAGGTGAAAAACTGTTTTTT.

The chain links TRBV7-8 to TRBJ2-7; TRBD1 is a possible D gene (6 bases). CDR1 is SGHVS and CDR2 is FQNEAQ in the germline V gene. The CDR3 extends over 14 amino acids. V gave up 5 bases and J gave up 2 bases, with 13 bases separating them. CDR3 in DNA: TGTGCCAGCAGCATACAGGGCGCTGCCTACGAGCAGTACTTC. This translates into CASSIQGAAYEQYF.

The table lists this clone with a count of one. The genes are TRBV7-3 and TRBJ2-2; 9 bases agree with TRBD1. Germline CDR1 reads SGHTA; CDR2 reads FQGTGA. V lost 3 bases and J lost 0; bases outside the gene matches: 5. The CDR3 has 17 amino acids. The CDR3 region has the DNA TGTGCCAGCAGCTTGGATTGGACAGGGGCGAACACCGGGGAGCTGTTTTTT. It encodes CASSLDWTGANTGELFF.

The rearrangement uses TRBV19 and TRBJ1-1, with D tentatively TRBD1 (5 bases). V shed 3 bases and J shed 12 bases, with 11 bases lying between them. This CDR3 spans 11 amino acids. Germline V gene lookup returns CDR1 LNHDA and CDR2 SQIVND (reference sequence). DNA for the CDR3: TGTGCCAGTAGTATTGGGGCAGAGTCTTTCTTT. Translated, it gives CASSIGAESFF.

This rearrangement joins TRBV12-2 to TRBJ2-1; the listed D gene, TRBD2, was not tested against the DNA. TRBV12-2 is reported as a pseudogene. The CDR3 is made up of 16 amino acids. CDR3 amino acids: CASRLAAGGAFNEQFF. CDR3 in DNA: TGTGCAAGTCGCCTAGCTGCCGGCGGGGCCTTCAATGAGCAGTTCTTC.

The chain carries TRBV12-3 or TRBV12-4 and TRBJ2-1; 7 nucleotides line up with TRBD2. This CDR3 comprises 13 residues. V lost 6 bases to trimming and J lost 10 bases; unmatched junction nucleotides: 9. This chain's CDR3 is CASSPIAGKEQFF. Here the CDR3 DNA reads TGTGCCAGCAGCCCAATAGCGGGTAAGGAGCAGTTCTTC.

The chain uses TRBV28 and TRBJ2-5; 8 nucleotides agree with TRBD1. V was pared by 4 bases and J by 5 bases, with 15 bases of the junction left unmatched. The CDR3 is made up of 17 amino acids. The V gene's germline CDR1 is MDHEN and CDR2 SYDVKM. CDR3: CASSSSWGRGLAETQYF. The CDR3 nucleotides read TGTGCCAGCAGTTCGTCCTGGGGCAGGGGGCTGGCGGAGACCCAGTACTTC.

The rearrangement uses TRBV4-1 and TRBJ2-7, with 7 bases aligning to TRBD1. CDR3 length equals 14 residues. V lost 4 bases to trimming and J lost 3 bases; unmatched junction nucleotides: 6. CDR1 MGHRA and CDR2 YSYEKL come from the germline V gene. The CDR3 sequence: CASSLRDRDYEQYF. For the CDR3, the DNA is TGCGCCAGCAGCCTCCGGGACAGAGACTACGAGCAGTACTTC.

The V and J genes are TRBV27 and TRBJ2-5, with TRBD1 as a possible D gene (6 bases). The V and J ends lost 7 bases and 5 bases respectively, with 23 bases between them. The CDR3 runs to 16 residues. Germline assignment: CDR1 MNHEY and CDR2 SMNVEV (reference sequence). CDR3 in DNA: TGTGCCAGCACTTTCCCCCAACAGGGTCGGAGGGAGACCCAGTACTTC. The encoded protein is CASTFPQQGRRETQYF.

This clone was picked up one time. The rearrangement links TRBV3-1 (or the pseudogene TRBV3-2) to TRBJ1-5; 9 bases match TRBD1. Trimming cost V 6 bases and J 0 bases; bases outside gene matches: 6. The CDR3 length is 16 residues. Germline V CDR1 and CDR2: LGHDT, YNNKEL (reference sequence). The CDR3 is CASSFGTGSSNQPQHF. The CDR3 coding sequence is TGTGCCAGCAGTTTTGGGACAGGGAGTAGCAATCAGCCCCAGCATTTT.

V is TRBV7-9 and J is TRBJ1-2, with 7 bases matching TRBD1. This CDR3 comprises 14 residues. Trimming removed 5 bases from V and 4 bases from J; junction bases left unmatched: 7. Germline-derived CDR1 and CDR2 are SEHNR and FQNEAQ (reference sequence). CDR3 coding DNA: TGTGCCAGCAGCCCTCAATGGGACAGCTATGGCTACACCTTC. Amino acid sequence: CASSPQWDSYGYTF.

The V and J genes are TRBV27 and TRBJ2-7, with D possibly matching TRBD1 (6 bases). The CDR3 runs 13 residues. Germline V lookup: CDR1 MNHEY, CDR2 SMNVEV (reference sequence). V lost 1 base and J 6 bases, leaving 10 bases between the germline ends. Here the CDR3 reads CASSLFGGLEQYF. Here the CDR3 DNA reads TGTGCCAGCAGTTTATTTGGGGGCCTCGAGCAGTACTTC.

The gene calls are TRBV5-5 and TRBJ1-1, with 8 bases identical to TRBD1. Germline trimming cut 0 bases from V and 8 bases from J; bases unmatched to any gene: 3. CDR1 and CDR2 from the germline V gene are SGHKS and YYEKEE (reference sequence). CDR3 size: 13 residues. The CDR3 DNA is TGTGCCAGCAGCTTGGGACAGGGGCGAGAAGCTTTCTTT. Translating it yields CASSLGQGREAFF.

The chain links TRBV5-4 to TRBJ2-5; TRBD2 aligns across 8 bases. With 7 bases clipped from V and 4 bases from J, the junction kept 12 bases outside the gene matches. The CDR3 consists of 15 residues. The germline V gene has CDR1 SGHNT and CDR2 YYREEE (reference sequence). As DNA, the CDR3 is TGTGCCAGCGCCCCGGAGCGGGAGTTCGGAGAGACCCAGTACTTC. It yields the protein CASAPEREFGETQYF.

The rearrangement links TRBV3-1 (or the pseudogene TRBV3-2) to TRBJ1-1; D ambiguous. V shed 0 bases and J shed 6 bases, with 5 bases lying between them. The CDR3 length is 12 residues. Germline V gene data show CDR1 as LGHDT and CDR2 as YNNKEL (reference sequence). The CDR3 sequence is CASSQDRAEAFF. The CDR3 nucleotides read TGTGCCAGCAGCCAAGATCGGGCTGAAGCTTTCTTT.

The chain links TRBV6-5 to TRBJ1-2; 8 nucleotides line up with TRBD1. This CDR3 is built from 12 residues. In germline, CDR1 is MNHEY, CDR2 SVGAGI. V lost 7 bases and J lost 10; bases outside the gene matches: 8. CDR3: CASITGTGHYTF. CDR3 DNA: TGTGCCAGCATTACCGGGACAGGCCACTACACCTTC.

This chain links TRBV5-1 with TRBJ1-2; 8 bases match TRBD1. J was trimmed by 7 bases and V by 4 bases; bases with no gene match: 6. This CDR3 is 13 amino acids long. Germline CDR1 is SGHRS and CDR2 is YFSETQ. The CDR3 protein is CASSEDRERGYTF. In DNA, the CDR3 is TGCGCCAGCAGCGAGGACAGGGAACGTGGCTACACCTTC.